What follows are 20 T cell receptor beta chains derived from one specimen sequenced in a study of cytomegalovirus exposure and HLA in healthy donors. The primer mix had 60 Vbeta and 13 Jbeta primers. Profiling relied on immunoSEQ multiplex PCR, and the TCRdb table lists in-frame clones only, not all of them. Of around 150,000 clones in the sample, roughly 80% were seen once. Sequencing was carried out using PBMCs. The source is a man aged 25-40 years in good health and CMV-seronegative.

The chain uses TRBV27 and TRBJ1-2; 8 positions agree with TRBD1. Losses at the gene ends were 4 bases for V and 2 bases for J; bases not matched to a gene: 0. From germline, CDR1 is MNHEY and CDR2 SMNVEV (reference sequence). The CDR3 has 13 amino acids. The CDR3 sequence is CASSWTGNYGYTF. The CDR3 DNA reads TGTGCCAGCAGTTGGACAGGGAACTATGGCTACACCTTC.

This chain connects TRBV7-8 to TRBJ2-1; maybe TRBD2 (7 bases). There are 16 residues in the CDR3. Germline assignment: CDR1 SGHVS and CDR2 FQNEAQ. Trimming took off 1 base at V and 6 bases at J, with 16 bases between the two ends. Written as DNA, the CDR3 is TGTGCCAGCAGCTTAGATTTGGGAGGGGGGAGCAATGAGCAGTTCTTC. It yields the protein CASSLDLGGGSNEQFF. The complete variable domain, with remaining parts taken from reference TRBV7-8 and TRBJ2-1, reads GAGVSQSPRYKVAKRGQDVALRCDPISGHVSLFWYQQALGQGPEFLTYFQNEAQLDKSGLPSDRFFAERPEGSVSTLKIQRTQQEDSAVYLCASSLDLGGGSNEQFFGPGTRLTVL.

The genes are TRBV5-4 and TRBJ2-3, with 8 bases matching TRBD2. CDR1 SGHNT and CDR2 YYREEE come from the germline V gene (reference sequence). V gave up 0 bases and J gave up 3 bases; unmatched junction bases: 6. The CDR3 totals 16 residues. DNA of the CDR3: TGTGCCAGCAGCTTGGAGACGGGGGGGGAAACAGATACGCAGTATTTT. Its protein product is CASSLETGGETDTQYF.

The chain recombines TRBV6-1 with TRBJ2-1; 8 bases align to TRBD1. Germline lookup yields CDR1 MNHNS and CDR2 SASEGT. The V gene end was trimmed by 1 base and the J gene end by 9 bases; junction bases not matched to a gene: 2. The CDR3 sequence is 13 residues long. CDR3 sequence (DNA): TGTGCCAGCAGTGAAGATGGGACAGGTGAGCAGTTCTTC. It is translated as CASSEDGTGEQFF.

This sequence joins TRBV5-5 and TRBJ2-7; D is perhaps TRBD2 (5 bases). Per the germline V gene, CDR1 is SGHKS and CDR2 is YYEKEE (reference sequence). The CDR3 sequence is 16 residues long. The V gene lost 2 bases and the J gene lost 2 bases, with 17 bases spanning the gap. Written as DNA, the CDR3 is TGTGCCAGCAGCTTCGGCGGGTTCTCCCCTACCTACGAGCAGTACTTC. Translating gives CASSFGGFSPTYEQYF.

The chain links TRBV7-8 to TRBJ2-1, with TRBD2 matching over 9 bases. After removal of 0 bases from V and 6 bases from J, the junction contained 6 bases not matched to a gene. The CDR3 has 16 residues. Germline V gene sequence: CDR1 SGHVS, CDR2 FQNEAQ. The CDR3 region has the DNA TGTGCCAGCAGCTTAGCGAGTAGCGGGAGTGGCAATGAGCAGTTCTTC. Translating it yields CASSLASSGSGNEQFF. Complete variable domain (other parts from reference TRBV7-8 and TRBJ2-1): GAGVSQSPRYKVAKRGQDVALRCDPISGHVSLFWYQQALGQGPEFLTYFQNEAQLDKSGLPSDRFFAERPEGSVSTLKIQRTQQEDSAVYLCASSLASSGSGNEQFFGPGTRLTVL.

The chain is built from TRBV7-2 and TRBJ1-2; D not certain. Between the trimmed V and J ends, which lost 5 bases and 3 bases, there was a span of 13 bases. The V gene's germline CDR1 is SGHTA and CDR2 FQGNSA. CDR3 length: 14 residues. The CDR3 coding sequence is TGTGCCAGCAGCCCTCCAGTAGCTTACTATGGCTACACCTTC. Translation: CASSPPVAYYGYTF.

Only one count was recorded for this clone. The V call is TRBV30, the J call TRBJ2-5; 9 bases are shared with TRBD2. CDR1 and CDR2 (germline): GTSNPN, SVGIG (reference sequence). This CDR3 is 13 amino acids long. J was trimmed by 7 bases and V by 2 bases; bases with no gene match: 5. The CDR3 DNA is TGTGCCTGGAGTAGGCGGGAGGGAGGGACCCAGTACTTC. This gives the protein CAWSRREGGTQYF. Full variable domain (remainder filled in from reference TRBV30 and TRBJ2-5): SQTIHQWPATLVQPVGSPLSLECTVEGTSNPNLYWYRQAAGRGLQLLFYSVGIGQISSEVPQNLSASRPQDRQFILSSKKLLLSDSGFYLCAWSRREGGTQYFGPGTRLLVL.

This chain uses TRBV21-1 with TRBJ2-7; the D call of TRBD1 is as the table states it, not checked on the DNA. TRBV21-1 is given as a pseudogene. CDR3 size: 18 residues. The CDR3 spells CASSKLAPNPHILDEQYF. The CDR3 DNA reads TGTGCCAGCAGCAAGTTGGCCCCAAACCCCCACATCCTGGACGAGCAGTACTTC.

This clone was found once. The V and J genes are TRBV28 and TRBJ2-4; D might be TRBD1 (6 bases). From germline, CDR1 is MDHEN and CDR2 SYDVKM. CDR3 size: 17 residues. The V and J ends lost 5 bases and 4 bases respectively, with 21 bases between them. DNA for the CDR3: TGTGCCAGCAGTCGCCTCGGAGCAAACAGGGATAAAAACATTCAGTACTTC. This gives the protein CASSRLGANRDKNIQYF.

The V and J genes are TRBV27 and TRBJ1-4; 7 bases are shared with TRBD1. Germline CDR1 and CDR2: MNHEY and SMNVEV (reference sequence). With 5 bases clipped from V and 6 bases from J, the junction kept 9 bases outside the gene matches. This CDR3 is 15 amino acids long. The CDR3 sequence is CASSPRQGRDEKLFF. In DNA, the CDR3 is TGTGCCAGCAGTCCAAGACAGGGAAGGGATGAAAAACTGTTTTTT.

The chain joins TRBV11-2 to TRBJ1-4, with 9 bases lining up with TRBD1. After removal of 2 bases from V and 6 bases from J, the junction contained 4 bases not matched to a gene. Germline CDR1 and CDR2: SGHAT and FQNNGV. CDR3 length equals 15 residues. The DNA of the CDR3 is TGTGCCAGCAGCTTATATACAGGGGGCGATGAAAAACTGTTTTTT. Its translation: CASSLYTGGDEKLFF.

This chain joins TRBV5-8 and TRBJ2-7, with a weak D call TRBD2 (5 bases). This CDR3 contains 13 residues. Trimming took 4 bases from V and 3 from J, leaving 11 bases between them. The germline CDR1 and CDR2 sequences are SGHTS and YDEGEE. The CDR3 DNA sequence: TGTGCCAGCAGCCCGGACTGGGGCTACGAGCAGTACTTC. This translates into CASSPDWGYEQYF.

V and J are TRBV2 and TRBJ2-2; D possibly corresponds to TRBD1 (6 bases). The V gene's germline CDR1 is SNHLY and CDR2 FYNNEI. The germline V and J ends were trimmed by 5 bases and 9 bases, with 10 bases remaining between them. CDR3 length: 12 residues. The CDR3 spells CASSKGVWELFF. CDR3 DNA sequence: TGTGCCAGCAGTAAGGGGGTCTGGGAGCTGTTTTTT.

The J gene is TRBJ1-5, the V gene TRBV16; TRBD1 aligns across 7 bases. This CDR3 has 14 residues. Germline assignment: CDR1 KGHSY and CDR2 FQNENV. Trimming at V came to 2 bases and at J to 7 bases, leaving 5 bases not matched to a gene. CDR3 residues: CASSQGQAGQPQHF. The CDR3 DNA is TGTGCCAGCAGCCAAGGACAGGCGGGGCAGCCCCAGCATTTT.

The chain is built from TRBV13 and TRBJ2-1, with D perhaps matching TRBD1 (6 bases). The length of the CDR3 is 13 residues. Germline CDR1 and CDR2: PRHDT and FYEKMQ (reference sequence). V lost 3 bases to trimming and J lost 5 bases, with 8 bases between them. DNA for the CDR3: TGTGCCAGCAGCTTCGGACAGAACAATGAGCAGTTCTTC. As protein: CASSFGQNNEQFF.

This rearrangement joins TRBV10-3 to TRBJ2-7, with 8 bases fitting TRBD1. This CDR3 comprises 14 residues. The germline gives CDR1 ENHRY, CDR2 SYGVKD. The V segment lost 2 bases and the J segment 1 base; nucleotides outside the gene matches: 1. CDR3 amino acids: CAISEDRGSYEQYF. The CDR3 DNA follows: TGTGCCATCAGTGAGGACAGGGGATCCTACGAGCAGTACTTC.

V usage is TRBV28 and J usage is TRBJ1-5, with D possibly matching TRBD1 (5 bases). V shed 8 bases and J shed 0 bases, with 17 bases lying between them. From germline, CDR1 is MDHEN and CDR2 SYDVKM. This CDR3 is built from 16 residues. In nucleotides, the CDR3 is TGTGCCAGCCTACCACTAATCCAGGGTAGCAATCAGCCCCAGCATTTT. Translating gives CASLPLIQGSNQPQHF.

The chain employs TRBV10-2 and TRBJ2-1; TRBD2 matches at 10 bases. V was clipped by 7 bases and J by 1 base; unmatched bases: 13. The CDR3 totals 18 residues. Germline-derived CDR1 and CDR2 are WSHSY and SAAADI. CDR3 loop: CASILGGLALPSYNEQFF. In DNA, the CDR3 is TGCGCCAGCATATTGGGGGGACTAGCGCTCCCTTCCTACAATGAGCAGTTCTTC.

The V gene is TRBV6-5, the J gene TRBJ1-2, with no clear D. V dropped 0 bases and J dropped 3 bases, with 11 bases sitting between them. Germline V gene lookup returns CDR1 MNHEY and CDR2 SVGAGI. The CDR3 has 15 amino acids. DNA for the CDR3: TGTGCCAGCAGTTACTCAAGGAGAGGGCACTATGGCTACACCTTC. Protein sequence: CASSYSRRGHYGYTF.